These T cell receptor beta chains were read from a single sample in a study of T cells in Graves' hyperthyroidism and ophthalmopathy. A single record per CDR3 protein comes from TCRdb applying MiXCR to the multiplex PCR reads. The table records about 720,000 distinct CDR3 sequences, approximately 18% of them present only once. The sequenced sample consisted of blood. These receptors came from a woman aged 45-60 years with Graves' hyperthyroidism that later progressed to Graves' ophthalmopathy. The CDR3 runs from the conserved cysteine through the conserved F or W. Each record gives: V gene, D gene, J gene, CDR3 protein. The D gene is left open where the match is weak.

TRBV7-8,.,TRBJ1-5,CASSSVDIGMGFVNQPQHF
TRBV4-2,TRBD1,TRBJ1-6,CASSQDRGGKSPLHF
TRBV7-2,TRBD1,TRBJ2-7,CASSLNGQGGEQYF
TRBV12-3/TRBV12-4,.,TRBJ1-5,CASSRGTSPSNQPQHF
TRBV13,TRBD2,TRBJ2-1,CASSSLAVGEQFF
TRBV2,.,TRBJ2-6,CASRAGANVLTF
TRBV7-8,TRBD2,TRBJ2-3,CASSLEASGGPDTQYF
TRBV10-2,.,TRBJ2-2,CASSEHASTGELFF
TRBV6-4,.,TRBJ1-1,CASSYSLGDTEAFF
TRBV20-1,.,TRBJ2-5,CSGRTAVETQYF
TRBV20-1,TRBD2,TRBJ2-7,CSATSSGGASSYEQYF
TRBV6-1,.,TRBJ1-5,CASSPDSRSNQPQHF
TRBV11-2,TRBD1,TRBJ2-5,CASSSRDREGETQYF
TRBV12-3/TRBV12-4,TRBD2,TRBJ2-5,CASSLALTSGQETQYF
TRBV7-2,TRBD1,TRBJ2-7,CASSTLGQGAYEQYF
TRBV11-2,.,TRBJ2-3,CASSPRVDTQYF
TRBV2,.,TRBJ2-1,CASSDRDFSYEQFF
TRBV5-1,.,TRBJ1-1,CASTPLVMNTEAFF
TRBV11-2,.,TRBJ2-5,CASSLASDRETQYF
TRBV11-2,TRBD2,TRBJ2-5,CASSKRLAGGTILETQYF
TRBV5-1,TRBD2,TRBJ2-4,CASSLRAGGVAKNIQYF
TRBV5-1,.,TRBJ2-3,CASSLAPGGTDTQYF
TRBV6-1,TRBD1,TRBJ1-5,CASSPRDRAYSNQPQHF
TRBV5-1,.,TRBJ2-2,CASSLRSGQTNTGELFF
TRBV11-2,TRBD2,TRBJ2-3,CASSFRKLTSFTDTQYF
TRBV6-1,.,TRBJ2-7,CASSEIRDSYEQYF
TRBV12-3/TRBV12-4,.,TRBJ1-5,CASTFGSGQPQHF
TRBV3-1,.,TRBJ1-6,CASSPESGYNSPLHF
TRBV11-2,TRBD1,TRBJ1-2,CASSFQGQGLIYGYTF
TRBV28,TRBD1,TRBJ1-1,CASSSTGTGLGTEAFF
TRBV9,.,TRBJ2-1,CASSAEGRGFYSEQFF
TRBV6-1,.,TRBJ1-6,CASRTVGVGNSPLHF
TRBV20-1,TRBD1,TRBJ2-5,CSASRDRGIQETQYF
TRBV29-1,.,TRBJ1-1,CSVEFGGGKGTEAFF
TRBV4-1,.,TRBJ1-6,CASSQVVWGSSYNSPLHF
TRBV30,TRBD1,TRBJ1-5,CAWKGDSHDQPQHF
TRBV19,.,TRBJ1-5,CASSDGGAGNQPQHF
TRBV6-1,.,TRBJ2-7,CASSEEWTFRLEQYF
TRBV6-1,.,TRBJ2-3,CASRAGRDTDTQYF
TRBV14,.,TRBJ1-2,CASSQGSGGDYGYTF
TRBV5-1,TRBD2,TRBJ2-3,CASSLSSGDSDTQYF
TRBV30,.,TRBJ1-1,CAWRGALDTEAFF
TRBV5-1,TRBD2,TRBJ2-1,CASSLRVASGAYSNNEQFF
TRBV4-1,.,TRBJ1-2,CASSQVEMDSYGYTF
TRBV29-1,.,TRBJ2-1,CSVERDEDYNEQFF
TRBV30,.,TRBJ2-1,CAYGGGPYNEQFF
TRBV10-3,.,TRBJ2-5,CAISELLRDSNLQETQYF
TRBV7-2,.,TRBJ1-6,CASSFEPYNSPLHF
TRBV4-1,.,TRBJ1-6,CASSQSSYNSPLHF
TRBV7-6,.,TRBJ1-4,CASSRDNGDEKLFF
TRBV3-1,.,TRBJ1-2,CASSQVVSYRYGYTF
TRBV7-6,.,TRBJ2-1,CASSPRGPSSYNEQFF
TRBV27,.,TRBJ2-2,CASSFGQEYTGELFF
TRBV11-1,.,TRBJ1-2,CASSLSTGLDYGYTF
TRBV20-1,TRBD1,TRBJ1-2,CSAKDRETTNYGYTF